This entry lists 4 T cell receptor beta chains sequenced from one sample in a study of T cell changes during pregnancy in multiple sclerosis. Libraries were prepared by immunoSEQ multiplex PCR; TCRdb keeps only in-frame clonotypes and omits some of them. Altogether approximately 90,000 clones are present, approximately 94% being singletons, with the ten largest covering roughly 0.81%. This specimen was peripheral blood, taken in the third trimester of pregnancy. The receptors here all came from a female donor with multiple sclerosis, enrolled in a pregnancy study.

The chain joins TRBV28 to TRBJ2-3; 9 bases line up with TRBD1. CDR1 and CDR2 (germline): MDHEN, SYDVKM. The CDR3 consists of 16 residues. V trimming: 5 bases; J trimming: 3 bases; junction bases outside the gene matches: 9. CDR3 sequence: CASSPLTGGATDTQYF. The CDR3 DNA sequence: TGTGCCAGCAGTCCCTTAACAGGGGGCGCAACAGATACGCAGTATTTT.

The chain uses TRBV11-2 and TRBJ1-4, with 10 positions matching TRBD1. Germline CDR1 is SGHAT and CDR2 is FQNNGV. This CDR3 has 15 residues. V shed 1 base and J 5 bases; nucleotides not matched to a gene: 1. CDR3 in amino acids: CASSLGGQGNEKLFF. The DNA of the CDR3 is TGTGCCAGCAGCTTAGGGGGACAGGGGAATGAAAAACTGTTTTTT.

The chain uses TRBV28 and TRBJ1-2; tentatively, D is TRBD1 (6 bases). CDR1 is MDHEN and CDR2 is SYDVKM in the germline V gene. Trimming took 6 bases from V and 8 from J, leaving 16 bases between them. The CDR3 contains 13 residues. CDR3 sequence: CASSPVGARGYTF. As DNA, the CDR3 is TGTGCCAGCAGCCCCGTGGGGGCGAGGGGCTACACCTTC.

The gene calls are TRBV18 and TRBJ1-5; 8 bases agree with TRBD1. From germline, CDR1 is KGHSH and CDR2 LQKENI. J lost 4 bases, V lost 3 bases, and 2 bases had no gene match. This CDR3 contains 14 residues. In DNA form, the CDR3 reads TGTGCCAGCTCACCTGACAGGGGTAATCAGCCCCAGCATTTT. Amino acid sequence: CASSPDRGNQPQHF.